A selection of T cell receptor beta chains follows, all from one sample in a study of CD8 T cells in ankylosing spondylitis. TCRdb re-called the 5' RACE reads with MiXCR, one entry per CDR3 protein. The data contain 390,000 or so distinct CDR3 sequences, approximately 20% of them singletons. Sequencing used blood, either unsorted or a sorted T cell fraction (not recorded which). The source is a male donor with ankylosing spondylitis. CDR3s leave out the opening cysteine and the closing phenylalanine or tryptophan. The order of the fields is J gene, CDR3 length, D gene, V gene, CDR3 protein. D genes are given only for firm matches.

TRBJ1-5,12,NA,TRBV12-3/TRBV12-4,ASSFLRVGQPQH
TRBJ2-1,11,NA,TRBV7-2,ASSWGPGDPQF
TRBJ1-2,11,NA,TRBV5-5,ASSLDWGRGYT
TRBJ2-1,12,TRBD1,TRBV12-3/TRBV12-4,ASSLRTGHNEQF
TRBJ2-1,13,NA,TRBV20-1,SASVPADLHIEQF
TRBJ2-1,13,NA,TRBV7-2,ASIEMVGGYNEQF
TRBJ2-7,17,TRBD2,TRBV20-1,SARPHFGTSGRDFYEQY
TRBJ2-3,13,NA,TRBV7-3,ASSFLRAVPHTQY
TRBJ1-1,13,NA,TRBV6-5,ASSYGQNKNTEAF
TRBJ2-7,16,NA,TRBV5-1,ASSRHNTRAKQIYEQY
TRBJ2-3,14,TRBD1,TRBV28,ASSLRRDRGTDTQY
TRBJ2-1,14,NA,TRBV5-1,ASSLQGDNSYNEQF
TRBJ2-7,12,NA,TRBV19,ASSIRDGDYEQY
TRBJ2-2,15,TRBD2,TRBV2,ASTPPASGANTGELF
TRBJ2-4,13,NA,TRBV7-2,ASSPDGETKNIQY
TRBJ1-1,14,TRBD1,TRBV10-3,AIRSDRGFVNTEAF
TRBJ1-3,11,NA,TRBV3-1,ASSQTTGNTIY
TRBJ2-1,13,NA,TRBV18,ASSPGGAGYNEQF
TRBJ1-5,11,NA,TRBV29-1,SVEGSGGQPQH
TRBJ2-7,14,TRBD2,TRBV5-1,ASSSGRLAGDYEQY
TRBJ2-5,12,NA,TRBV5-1,ASSLRDPGETQY
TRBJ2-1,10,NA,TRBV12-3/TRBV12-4,ASSLRWNEQF
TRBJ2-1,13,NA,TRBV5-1,ASSMELNSYNEQF
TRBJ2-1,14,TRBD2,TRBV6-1,ASSLAGAGPYNEQF
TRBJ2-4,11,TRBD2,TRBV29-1,SVAPGLAGGQY
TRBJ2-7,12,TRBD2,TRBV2,ASRGGTSVRGPY
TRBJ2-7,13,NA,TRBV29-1,SVEAPAGEPYEQY
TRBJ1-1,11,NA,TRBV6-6,ASSWVSNTEAF
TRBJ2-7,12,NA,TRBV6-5,ASSYFSGNYEQY
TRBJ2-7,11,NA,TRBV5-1,ASSLAQTVEQY
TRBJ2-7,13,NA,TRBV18,ASSPEGPGRYEQY
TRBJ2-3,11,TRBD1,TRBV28,ASSVNRGDTQY
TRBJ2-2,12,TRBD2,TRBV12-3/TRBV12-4,ASRTSGRTGELF
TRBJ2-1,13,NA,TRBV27,ASSRGNPDDNEQF
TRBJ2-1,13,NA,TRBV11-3,ASSPRLSSGNEQF
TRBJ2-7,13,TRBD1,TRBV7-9,ASSLVLGQGNEQY
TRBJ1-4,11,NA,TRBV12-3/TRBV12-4,ASSPTTSEKLF
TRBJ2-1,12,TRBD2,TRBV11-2,ASTYPSGSYEQF
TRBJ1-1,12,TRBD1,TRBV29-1,SVRRPGGFTEAF